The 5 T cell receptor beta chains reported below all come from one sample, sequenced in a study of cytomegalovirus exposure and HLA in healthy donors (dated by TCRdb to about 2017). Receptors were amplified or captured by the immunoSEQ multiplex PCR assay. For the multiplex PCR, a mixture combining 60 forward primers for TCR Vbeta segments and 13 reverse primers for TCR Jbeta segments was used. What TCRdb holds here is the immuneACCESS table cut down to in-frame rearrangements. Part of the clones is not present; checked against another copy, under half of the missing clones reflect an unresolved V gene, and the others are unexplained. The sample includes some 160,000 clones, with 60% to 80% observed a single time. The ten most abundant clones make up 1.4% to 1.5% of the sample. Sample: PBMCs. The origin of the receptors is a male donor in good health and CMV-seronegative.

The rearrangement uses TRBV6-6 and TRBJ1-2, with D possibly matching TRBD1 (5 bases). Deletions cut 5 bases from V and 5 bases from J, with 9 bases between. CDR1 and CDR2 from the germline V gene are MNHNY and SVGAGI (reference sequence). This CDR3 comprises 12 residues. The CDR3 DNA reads TGTGCCAGCAGTCCAGGGATTTATGGCTACACCTTC. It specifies CASSPGIYGYTF.

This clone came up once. The CDR3: CASSQGRSGTEAFF. Written as DNA, the CDR3 is TGCGCCAGCAGCCAAGGGAGGTCGGGCACTGAAGCTTTCTTT. V and J are TRBV4-3 and TRBJ1-1; D is uncertain. The CDR3 extends over 14 amino acids. Trimming pared 1 base from V and 4 bases from J, leaving 10 bases between. Germline CDR1 and CDR2: LGHNA and YSLEER.

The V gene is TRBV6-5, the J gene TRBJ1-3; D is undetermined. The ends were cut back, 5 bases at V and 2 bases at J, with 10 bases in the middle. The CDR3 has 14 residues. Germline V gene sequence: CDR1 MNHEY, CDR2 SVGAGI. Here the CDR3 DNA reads TGTGCCAGCAGTCCTGCGGGGACTGGAAACACCATATATTTT. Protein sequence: CASSPAGTGNTIYF.

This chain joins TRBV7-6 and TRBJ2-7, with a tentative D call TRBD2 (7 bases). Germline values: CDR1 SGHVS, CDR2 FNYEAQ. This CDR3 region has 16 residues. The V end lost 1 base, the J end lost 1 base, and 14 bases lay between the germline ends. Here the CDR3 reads CASSLGGGGTSYEQYF. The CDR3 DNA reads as TGTGCCAGCAGCTTAGGGGGAGGGGGAACTTCCTACGAGCAGTACTTC.

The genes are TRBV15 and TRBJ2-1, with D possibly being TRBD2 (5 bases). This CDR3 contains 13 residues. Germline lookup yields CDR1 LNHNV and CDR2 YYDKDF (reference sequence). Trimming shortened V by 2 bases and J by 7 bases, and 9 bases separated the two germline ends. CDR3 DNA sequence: TGTGCCACCAGCAGACCAAGCGGAAATGAGCAGTTCTTC. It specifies CATSRPSGNEQFF.